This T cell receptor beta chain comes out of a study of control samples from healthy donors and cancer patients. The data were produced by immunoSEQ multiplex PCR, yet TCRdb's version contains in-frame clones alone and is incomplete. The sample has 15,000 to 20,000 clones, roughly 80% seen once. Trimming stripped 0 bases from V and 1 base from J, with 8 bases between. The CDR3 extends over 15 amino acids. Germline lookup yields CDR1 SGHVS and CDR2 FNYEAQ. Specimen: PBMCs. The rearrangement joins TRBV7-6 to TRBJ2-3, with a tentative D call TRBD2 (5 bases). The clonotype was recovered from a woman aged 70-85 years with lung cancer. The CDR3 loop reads CASSLAAEGTDTQYF. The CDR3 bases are TGTGCCAGCAGCTTAGCAGCGGAGGGCACAGATACGCAGTATTTT.